This TCR beta chain emerged from a study of cytomegalovirus exposure and HLA in healthy donors. Findings and limits, study-wide: The study reported that TCR beta sequences accurately predicted HLA-A and HLA-B alleles in most subjects.

Germline loops: CDR1 SGHAT, CDR2 FQNNGV. This CDR3 comprises 15 residues. V lost 7 bases and J lost 1, with 17 bases in between. Primers for the PCR totalled 60 Vbeta and 13 Jbeta. The method was immunoSEQ multiplex PCR; TCRdb's version includes in-frame clones alone and lacks a portion of them. The table lists fewer than 120,000 clones, over 60% of them singletons. For this clone: Its matching antigen is unknown.

V is TRBV11-2 and J is TRBJ2-7; D gene uncertain. Sequencing was done on a sample of PBMCs. This TCR came from a man in his thirties or forties in good health and CMV-seropositive. The CDR3 nucleotides are TGTGCCAGCACCTCTCAGTTGGCAGCGTCCTACGAGCAGTACTTC. This encodes CASTSQLAASYEQYF.